This T cell receptor beta chain emerged from a study of CXCR3-negative and CXCR3-positive naive CD8 T cells. Researchers prepared the TRB cDNA libraries using 5' RACE with UMI labels. From its re-call of the 5' RACE reads, TCRdb lists each CDR3 protein once, without DNA. This table holds tens of thousands of distinct CDR3 sequences. The study, taken as a whole, reports: Diversity was high in both naive subsets and much lower in memory cells.

The length of the CDR3 is 16 residues. Germline V gene lookup returns CDR1 LNHDA and CDR2 SQIVND (reference sequence). Concerning this clonotype itself: Antigen specificity is unknown.

The chain employs TRBV19 and TRBJ1-1. The sequence derives from a human donor in good health. Some clones in this sample may be carry-over from other donors' samples. Material for sequencing was naive CXCR3- CD8+ T cells from blood. Noted subset: CD45RO-CCR7+CD27+CD95- naive CD8+ T cells lacking CXCR3 (TNR3-). The CDR3 here is CASSTQLRTLNTEAFF.